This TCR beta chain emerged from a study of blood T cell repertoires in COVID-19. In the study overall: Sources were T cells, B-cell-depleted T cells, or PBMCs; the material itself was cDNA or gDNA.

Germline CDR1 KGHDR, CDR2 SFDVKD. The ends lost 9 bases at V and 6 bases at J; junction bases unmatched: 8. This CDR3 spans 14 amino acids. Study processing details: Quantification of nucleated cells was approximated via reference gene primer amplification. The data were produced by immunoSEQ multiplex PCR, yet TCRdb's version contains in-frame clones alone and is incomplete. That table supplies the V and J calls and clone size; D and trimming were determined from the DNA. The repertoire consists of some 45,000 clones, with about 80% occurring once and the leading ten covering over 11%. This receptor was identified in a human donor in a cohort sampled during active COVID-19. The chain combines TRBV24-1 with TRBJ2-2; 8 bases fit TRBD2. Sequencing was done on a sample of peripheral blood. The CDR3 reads CATAPGLVPGELFF. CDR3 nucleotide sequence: TGTGCCACCGCACCGGGACTAGTACCCGGGGAGCTGTTTTTT.